This TCR beta chain is drawn from a study of cytomegalovirus exposure and HLA in healthy donors. This clone was found once. Primers included in the PCR were 60 Vbeta and 13 Jbeta primers. This table comes from immunoSEQ multiplex PCR, and its TCRdb copy is limited to in-frame clones, with some not included. Of about 170,000 clones listed, more than 65% are singletons. The CDR3 runs 18 residues. The J segment lost 1 base and the V segment lost 4 bases, leaving 13 bases of the junction unmatched. From germline, CDR1 is MDHEN and CDR2 SYDVKM. The specimen sequenced was PBMCs. This clonotype was obtained from a male donor in good health and CMV-seronegative. The rearrangement links TRBV28 to TRBJ1-2, with 9 bases lining up with TRBD1. The CDR3 is CASSSFLGLGQGNYGYTF. CDR3 in DNA: TGTGCCAGCAGTTCGTTCCTTGGGTTGGGACAGGGTAACTATGGCTACACCTTC.